A single sample gave rise to the 22 T cell receptor beta chains below, sequenced in a study of shared clonotypes between healthy human individuals. Profiling relied on immunoSEQ multiplex PCR, and the TCRdb table lists in-frame clones only, not all of them. The sample includes about 750,000 clones, 80% to 95% of them seen just once. Naive CD8 cells comprised CD45RO-negative, CCR7-positively selected cells, excluding terminally differentiated effector memory CD45RA+ cells. Sequencing was carried out using naive CD8+ T cells sorted from blood. Receptors originate from a man aged 25-45 years in good health.

The chain joins TRBV5-5 to TRBJ2-3; D is perhaps TRBD2 (5 bases). The CDR3 length is 16 residues. Per the germline V gene, CDR1 is SGHKS and CDR2 is YYEKEE (reference sequence). V gave up 7 bases and J gave up 4 bases, with 22 bases separating them. CDR3 in amino acids: CASSVLRTEWADTQYF. Written as DNA, the CDR3 is TGTGCCAGCTCCGTTTTGAGGACTGAGTGGGCAGATACGCAGTATTTT.

The chain joins TRBV29-1 to TRBJ2-1; D possibly corresponds to TRBD1 (5 bases). V was shortened by 4 bases and J by 8 bases, with 12 bases between the two germline ends. The CDR3 runs 12 residues. Per germline, CDR1 SQVTM and CDR2 ANQGSEA. The CDR3 here is CSVGGRVYEQFF. CDR3 sequence (DNA): TGCAGCGTTGGGGGCAGAGTTTATGAGCAGTTCTTC.

This sequence joins TRBV10-1 and TRBJ2-1; no reliable D call. Trimming cost V 6 bases and J 9 bases, with 9 bases left between them. The CDR3 consists of 11 residues. Germline CDR1 and CDR2: WNHNN and SYGVQD (reference sequence). As DNA, the CDR3 is TGCGCCAGCAGAGTCTGCAGTGAGCAGTTCTTC. It encodes CASRVCSEQFF.

The rearrangement uses TRBV4-1 and TRBJ2-3; 9 nucleotides match TRBD2. V shed 1 base, J shed 3 bases, and the junction held 11 bases outside the gene matches. In germline, CDR1 is MGHRA, CDR2 YSYEKL. This CDR3 has 18 residues. The CDR3 DNA reads as TGCGCCAGCAGCCAAGTTTATGGTAGCGGGAGTCCAACAGATACGCAGTATTTT. Translated, it gives CASSQVYGSGSPTDTQYF.

The rearrangement uses TRBV4-1 and TRBJ2-7; TRBD1 aligns across 8 bases. Trimming removed 1 base from V and 3 bases from J; junction bases left unmatched: 8. Germline V CDR1 and CDR2: MGHRA, YSYEKL. The CDR3 sequence is 16 residues long. CDR3 amino acids: CASSQAGRGLIYEQYF. Here the CDR3 DNA reads TGCGCCAGCAGCCAAGCTGGCAGGGGGCTAATCTACGAGCAGTACTTC.

This clone was seen once. V is TRBV29-1 and J is TRBJ2-1; TRBD2 matches at 7 bases. The length of the CDR3 is 16 residues. Trimming at V came to 0 bases and at J to 6 bases, leaving 11 bases not matched to a gene. The germline gives CDR1 SQVTM, CDR2 ANQGSEA. This CDR3 reads CSVEDRAGGRRNEQFF. For the CDR3, the DNA is TGCAGCGTTGAAGACCGGGCGGGCGGGAGACGCAATGAGCAGTTCTTC.

The rearrangement joins TRBV13 to TRBJ2-3; 9 bases match TRBD1. The CDR3 covers 17 residues. With V trimmed by 5 bases and J by 2 bases, 11 bases remained unmatched. Germline lookup yields CDR1 PRHDT and CDR2 FYEKMQ (reference sequence). The CDR3 DNA is TGTGCCAGCAGCCTCTGGACCGGGACAGGGTTCACAGATACGCAGTATTTT. It specifies CASSLWTGTGFTDTQYF.

The rearrangement links TRBV7-3 to TRBJ2-2; no clear D gene. The CDR3 totals 15 residues. CDR1 and CDR2 (germline): SGHTA, FQGTGA. Between the trimmed V and J ends, which lost 1 base and 2 bases, there was a span of 8 bases. The CDR3 DNA follows: TGTGCCAGCAGCTTAATACCAGGAAACACCGGGGAGCTGTTTTTT. Translation gives CASSLIPGNTGELFF.

The chain carries TRBV25-1 and TRBJ2-1; TRBD2 aligns across 9 bases. The CDR3 extends over 18 amino acids. Germline loops: CDR1 MGHDK, CDR2 SYGVNS. With 3 bases clipped from V and 1 base from J, the junction kept 10 bases outside the gene matches. The CDR3 loop is CASSDVGSGRSSYNEQFF. The CDR3 DNA reads as TGTGCCAGCAGTGACGTTGGTAGCGGGAGAAGTTCCTACAATGAGCAGTTCTTC.

A note on this clone: This sample also contains other DNA sequences that code for the same CDR3. The chain combines TRBV27 with TRBJ2-1; D unclear. Trimming left V 5 bases short and J 7 bases short, with 9 bases between. The germline gives CDR1 MNHEY, CDR2 SMNVEV (reference sequence). The CDR3 consists of 12 residues. The CDR3, as DNA: TGTGCCAGCAGTAGGTCCTTAAATGAGCAGTTCTTC. Its protein is CASSRSLNEQFF.

The chain uses TRBV7-3 and TRBJ2-2; possible D gene TRBD2, 5 bases. Germline CDR1 reads SGHTA; CDR2 reads FQGTGA. The V gene lost 5 bases and the J gene lost 0 bases, with 13 bases spanning the gap. The CDR3 has 16 residues. The CDR3 sequence is CASSTGISANTGELFF. The CDR3 DNA follows: TGTGCCAGCAGCACCGGGATCTCCGCGAACACCGGGGAGCTGTTTTTT.

This sequence joins TRBV19 and TRBJ2-7; D is ambiguous. Germline V gene data show CDR1 as LNHDA and CDR2 as SQIVND (reference sequence). Trimming took off 7 bases at V and 5 bases at J, with 21 bases between the two ends. This CDR3 has 15 residues. Written as DNA, the CDR3 is TGTGCCAGTACCCCCTCCGGAGACCCGACTCACGAGCAGTACTTC. Translated: CASTPSGDPTHEQYF.

The chain uses TRBV6-1 and TRBJ2-3; 10 bases line up with TRBD1. Unmatched junction bases numbered 1, after V lost 9 bases and J lost 1 base. The CDR3 has 13 amino acids. Germline loops: CDR1 MNHNS, CDR2 SASEGT. CDR3 sequence: CASGTGGTDTQYF. The DNA for the CDR3 is TGTGCCAGTGGGACAGGGGGCACAGATACGCAGTATTTT.

V is TRBV6-5 and J is TRBJ1-5; D gene unclear. CDR1 and CDR2 from the germline V gene are MNHEY and SVGAGI. Trimming took 6 bases from V and 0 from J, leaving 12 bases between them. This CDR3 contains 15 residues. The CDR3 spells CASSPARYSNQPQHF. CDR3 nucleotide sequence: TGTGCCAGCAGCCCAGCGAGGTATAGCAATCAGCCCCAGCATTTT.

The chain has TRBV11-2 and TRBJ1-1, with D maybe TRBD1 (5 bases). The germline V gene has CDR1 SGHAT and CDR2 FQNNGV. V dropped 4 bases and J dropped 3 bases, with 12 bases sitting between them. This CDR3 spans 14 amino acids. CDR3 DNA sequence: TGTGCCAGCAGCTCACCCGGGGGGTACACTGAAGCTTTCTTT. Its translation is CASSSPGGYTEAFF.

The CDR3 loop is CASSLGLAHTDTQYF. In DNA form, the CDR3 reads TGCGCCAGCAGCTTGGGACTAGCGCACACAGATACGCAGTATTTT. The chain has TRBV5-1 and TRBJ2-3, with 8 positions matching TRBD2. V lost 0 bases to trimming and J lost 2 bases; unmatched junction nucleotides: 2. Germline-derived CDR1 and CDR2 are SGHRS and YFSETQ. This CDR3 spans 15 amino acids.

The chain is built from TRBV7-9 and TRBJ2-5; possible D gene TRBD2, 5 bases. This CDR3 spans 14 amino acids. With 5 bases removed from V and 4 bases from J, the gap between germline ends came to 14 bases. Germline V gene sequence: CDR1 SEHNR, CDR2 FQNEAQ (reference sequence). In nucleotides, the CDR3 is TGTGCCAGCAGCCATACTAGTCGGCGAGAGACCCAGTACTTC. Protein: CASSHTSRRETQYF. The full variable domain, in which reference TRBV7-9 and TRBJ2-5 provide the parts outside the CDR3, is DTGVSQNPRHKITKRGQNVTFRCDPISEHNRLYWYRQTLGQGPEFLTYFQNEAQLEKSRLLSDRFSAERPKGSFSTLEIQRTEQGDSAMYLCASSHTSRRETQYFGPGTRLLVL.

Regarding this clone: Additional DNA sequences in this sample encode the identical CDR3. The chain has TRBV5-6 and TRBJ2-7, with D tentatively TRBD2 (5 bases). V lost 0 bases to trimming and J lost 2 bases, with 9 bases between them. Germline lookup yields CDR1 SGHDT and CDR2 YYEEEE. This CDR3 spans 14 amino acids. CDR3 nucleotide sequence: TGTGCCAGCAGCTTGGCGGGATCCACCTACGAGCAGTACTTC. The encoded protein is CASSLAGSTYEQYF.

The rearrangement links TRBV27 to TRBJ2-7; D is unclear. Germline V gene sequence: CDR1 MNHEY, CDR2 SMNVEV (reference sequence). V was cut by 8 bases and J by 2 bases, with 13 bases left in between. The CDR3 totals 13 residues. DNA of the CDR3: TGTGCCAGCTCCATAGGGCTGGCCTACGAGCAGTACTTC. As protein: CASSIGLAYEQYF.

This chain links TRBV7-9 with TRBJ2-3; D possibly uses TRBD1 or TRBD2 (6 bases each). This CDR3 is built from 15 residues. Germline V lookup: CDR1 SEHNR, CDR2 FQNEAQ (reference sequence). Deletions cut 4 bases from V and 4 bases from J, with 15 bases between. The CDR3 here is CASSSRGAPADTQYF. The CDR3 DNA is TGTGCCAGCAGCTCGAGGGGGGCCCCGGCAGATACGCAGTATTTT. Variable domain in full (rest from reference TRBV7-9 and TRBJ2-3): DTGVSQNPRHKITKRGQNVTFRCDPISEHNRLYWYRQTLGQGPEFLTYFQNEAQLEKSRLLSDRFSAERPKGSFSTLEIQRTEQGDSAMYLCASSSRGAPADTQYFGPGTRLTVL.

The chain joins TRBV7-2 to TRBJ2-2, with D perhaps assigned TRBD1 or TRBD2 (5 bases each). The germline V gene has CDR1 SGHTA and CDR2 FQGNSA. V lost 4 bases and J lost 5, with 17 bases in between. This CDR3 spans 16 amino acids. The CDR3 sequence is CASSYPGRAMTGELFF. CDR3 DNA sequence: TGTGCCAGCAGCTACCCGGGACGGGCCATGACCGGGGAGCTGTTTTTT.

The rearrangement uses TRBV15 and TRBJ2-7; D might be TRBD2 (5 bases). CDR3 size: 14 residues. The germline V and J ends were trimmed by 0 bases and 3 bases, with 9 bases remaining between them. Germline loops: CDR1 LNHNV, CDR2 YYDKDF (reference sequence). CDR3 nucleotides: TGTGCCACCAGCAGAGAAACAGCGGTCTACGAGCAGTACTTC. Residues: CATSRETAVYEQYF.